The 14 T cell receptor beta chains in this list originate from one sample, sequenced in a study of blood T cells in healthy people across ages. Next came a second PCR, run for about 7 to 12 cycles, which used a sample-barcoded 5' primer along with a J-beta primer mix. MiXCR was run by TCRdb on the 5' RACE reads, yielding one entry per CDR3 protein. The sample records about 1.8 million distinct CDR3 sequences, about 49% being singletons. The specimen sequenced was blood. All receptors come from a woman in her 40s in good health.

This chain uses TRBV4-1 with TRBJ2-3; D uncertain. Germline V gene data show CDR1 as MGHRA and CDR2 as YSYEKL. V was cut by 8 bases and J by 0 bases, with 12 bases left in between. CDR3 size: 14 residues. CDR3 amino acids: CASLRPGSTDTQYF. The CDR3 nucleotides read TGCGCCAGCCTCAGGCCGGGTAGCACAGATACGCAGTATTTT.

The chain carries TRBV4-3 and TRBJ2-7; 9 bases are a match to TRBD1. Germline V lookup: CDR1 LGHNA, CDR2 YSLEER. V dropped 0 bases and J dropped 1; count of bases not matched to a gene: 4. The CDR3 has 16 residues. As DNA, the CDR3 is TGCGCCAGCAGCCAAGAGAGCGGGACAGGGTCCTACGAGCAGTACTTC. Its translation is CASSQESGTGSYEQYF.

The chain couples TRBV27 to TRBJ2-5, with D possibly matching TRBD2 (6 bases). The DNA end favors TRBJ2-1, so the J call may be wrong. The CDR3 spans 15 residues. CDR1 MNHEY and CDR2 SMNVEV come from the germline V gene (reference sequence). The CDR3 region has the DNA TGTGCCAGCAGCCAGAACCGGGGGACCCAAGAGACCCAGTTCTTC. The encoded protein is CASSQNRGTQETQFF.

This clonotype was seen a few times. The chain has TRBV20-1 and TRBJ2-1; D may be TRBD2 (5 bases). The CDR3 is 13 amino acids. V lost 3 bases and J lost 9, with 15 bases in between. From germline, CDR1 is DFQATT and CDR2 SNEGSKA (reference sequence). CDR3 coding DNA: TGCAGTGCTAGCCCCTCGAGGGAAGGTGAGCAGTTCTTC. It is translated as CSASPSREGEQFF.

As DNA, the CDR3 is TGTGCCAGCAGCCATACTCCGGACACCCCCTACAATGAGCAGTTCTTC. Translated, it gives CASSHTPDTPYNEQFF. The V call is TRBV4-2, the J call TRBJ2-1; D perhaps matches TRBD1 (5 bases). Trimming cost V 3 bases and J 2 bases, with 14 bases left between them. Germline loops: CDR1 LGHNA, CDR2 YNFKEQ. The CDR3 extends over 16 amino acids.

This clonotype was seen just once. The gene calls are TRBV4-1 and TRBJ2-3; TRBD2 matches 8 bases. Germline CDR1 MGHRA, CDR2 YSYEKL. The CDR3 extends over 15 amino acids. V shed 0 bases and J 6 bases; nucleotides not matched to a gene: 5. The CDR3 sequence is CASSQEGTRLDTQYF. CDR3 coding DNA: TGCGCCAGCAGCCAAGAAGGGACTAGGCTGGATACGCAGTATTTT.

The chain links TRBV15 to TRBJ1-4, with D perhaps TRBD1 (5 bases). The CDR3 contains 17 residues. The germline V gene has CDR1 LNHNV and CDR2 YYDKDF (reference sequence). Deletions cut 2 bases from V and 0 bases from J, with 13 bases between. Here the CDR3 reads CATSRFRDRTTNEKLFF. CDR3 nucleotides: TGTGCCACCAGCAGATTCCGGGACCGGACAACTAATGAAAAACTGTTTTTT.

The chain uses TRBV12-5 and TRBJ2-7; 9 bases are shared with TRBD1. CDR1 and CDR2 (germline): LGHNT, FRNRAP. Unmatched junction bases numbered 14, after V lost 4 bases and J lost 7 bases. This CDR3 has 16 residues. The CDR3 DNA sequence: TGTGCTAGTGGTTCTCGGACAGGGGACTCCTACAATGAGCAGTACTTC. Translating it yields CASGSRTGDSYNEQYF.

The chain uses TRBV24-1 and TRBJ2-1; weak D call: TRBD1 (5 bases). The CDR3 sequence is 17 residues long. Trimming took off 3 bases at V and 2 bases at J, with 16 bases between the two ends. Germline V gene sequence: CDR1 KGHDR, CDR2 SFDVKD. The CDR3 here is CATSDRGRQKPYNEQFF. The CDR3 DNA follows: TGTGCCACCAGTGATAGGGGTCGACAGAAACCCTACAATGAGCAGTTCTTC.

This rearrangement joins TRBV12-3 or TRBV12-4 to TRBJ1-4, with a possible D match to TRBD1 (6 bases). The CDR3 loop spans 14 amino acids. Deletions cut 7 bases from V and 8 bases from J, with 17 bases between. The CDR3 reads CASTPGAGSEKLFF. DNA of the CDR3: TGTGCCAGCACTCCGGGGGCTGGGTCCGAAAAACTGTTTTTT.

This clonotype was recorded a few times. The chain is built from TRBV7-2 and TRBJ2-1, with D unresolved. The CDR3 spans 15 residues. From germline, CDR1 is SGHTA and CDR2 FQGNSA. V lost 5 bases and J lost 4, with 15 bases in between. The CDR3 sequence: CASSLRFNRYNEQFF. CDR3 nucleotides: TGTGCCAGCAGCCTCCGTTTTAACCGTTACAATGAGCAGTTCTTC.

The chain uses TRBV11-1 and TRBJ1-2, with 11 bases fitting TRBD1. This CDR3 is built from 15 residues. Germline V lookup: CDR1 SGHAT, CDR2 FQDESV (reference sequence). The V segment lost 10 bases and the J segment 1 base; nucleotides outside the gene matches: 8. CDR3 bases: TGTGCCACCCGGACAGGGGGCGCGAGTAACTATGGCTACACCTTC. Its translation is CATRTGGASNYGYTF.

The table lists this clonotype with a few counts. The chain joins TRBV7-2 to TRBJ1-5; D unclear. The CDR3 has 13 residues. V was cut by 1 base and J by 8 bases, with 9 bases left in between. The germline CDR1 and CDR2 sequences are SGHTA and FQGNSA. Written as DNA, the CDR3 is TGTGCCAGCAGCTTAGAACGGGATAAGCCCCAGCATTTT. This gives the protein CASSLERDKPQHF.

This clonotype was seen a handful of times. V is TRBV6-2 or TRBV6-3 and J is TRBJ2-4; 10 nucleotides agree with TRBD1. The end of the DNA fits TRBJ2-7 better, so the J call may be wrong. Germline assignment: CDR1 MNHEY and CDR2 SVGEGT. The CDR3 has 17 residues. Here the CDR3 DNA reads TGTGCCAGCAGTTTACTGGCGGGACAGGGGATGTACTACGAGCAGTACTTC. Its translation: CASSLLAGQGMYYEQYF.